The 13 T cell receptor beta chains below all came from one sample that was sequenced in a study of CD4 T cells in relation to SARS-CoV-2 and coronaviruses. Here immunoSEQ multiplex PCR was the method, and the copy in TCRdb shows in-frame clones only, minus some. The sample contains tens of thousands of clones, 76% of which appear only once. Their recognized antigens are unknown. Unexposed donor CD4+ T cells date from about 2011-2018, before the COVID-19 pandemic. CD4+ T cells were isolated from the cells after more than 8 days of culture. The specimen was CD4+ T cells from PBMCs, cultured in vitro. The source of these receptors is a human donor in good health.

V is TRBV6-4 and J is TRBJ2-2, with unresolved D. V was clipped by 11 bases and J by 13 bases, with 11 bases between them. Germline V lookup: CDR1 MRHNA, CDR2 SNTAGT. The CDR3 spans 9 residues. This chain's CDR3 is CAAHRGLFF. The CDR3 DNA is TGTGCCGCCCATCGTGGGCTGTTTTTT.

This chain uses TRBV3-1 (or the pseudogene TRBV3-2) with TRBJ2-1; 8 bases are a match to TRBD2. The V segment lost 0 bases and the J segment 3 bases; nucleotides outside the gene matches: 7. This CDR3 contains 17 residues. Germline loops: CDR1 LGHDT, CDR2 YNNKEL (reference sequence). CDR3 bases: TGTGCCAGCAGCCAAGATCCCGGGACTAGGAGCTACAATGAGCAGTTCTTC. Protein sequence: CASSQDPGTRSYNEQFF.

CDR3 bases: TGTGCCAGCAGGCGACCTCACAATGAGCAGTTCTTC. Residues: CASRRPHNEQFF. J is TRBJ2-1 and V is TRBV7-9; D gene ambiguous. V was cut by 6 bases and J by 5 bases, with 8 bases left in between. The CDR3 consists of 12 residues. Per germline, CDR1 SEHNR and CDR2 FQNEAQ (reference sequence).

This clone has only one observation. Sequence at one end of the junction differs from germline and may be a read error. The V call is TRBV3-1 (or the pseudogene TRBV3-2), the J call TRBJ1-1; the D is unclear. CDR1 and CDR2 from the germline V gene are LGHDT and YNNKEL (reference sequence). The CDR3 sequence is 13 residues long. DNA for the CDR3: TGTGCCAGCAGACAAGCTTTGAACACTGAAGCTTTCTTT. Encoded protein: CASRQALNTEAFF.

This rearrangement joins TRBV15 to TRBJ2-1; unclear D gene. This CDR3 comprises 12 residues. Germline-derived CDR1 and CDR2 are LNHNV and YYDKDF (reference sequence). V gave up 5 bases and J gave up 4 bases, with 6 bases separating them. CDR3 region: CATSRVYNEQFF. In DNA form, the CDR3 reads TGTGCCACCAGCCGGGTTTACAATGAGCAGTTCTTC.

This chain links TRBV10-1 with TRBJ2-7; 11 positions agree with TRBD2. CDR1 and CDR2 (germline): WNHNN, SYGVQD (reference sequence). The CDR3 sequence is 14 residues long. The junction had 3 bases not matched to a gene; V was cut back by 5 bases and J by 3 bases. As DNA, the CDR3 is TGCGCCAGCAGTCCCGGGACTAGCGGCTACGAGCAGTACTTC. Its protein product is CASSPGTSGYEQYF.

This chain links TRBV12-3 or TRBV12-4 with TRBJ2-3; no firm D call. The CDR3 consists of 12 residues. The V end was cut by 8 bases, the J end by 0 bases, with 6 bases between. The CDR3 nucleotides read TGTGCCAGCTTATCTAGCACAGATACGCAGTATTTT. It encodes CASLSSTDTQYF.

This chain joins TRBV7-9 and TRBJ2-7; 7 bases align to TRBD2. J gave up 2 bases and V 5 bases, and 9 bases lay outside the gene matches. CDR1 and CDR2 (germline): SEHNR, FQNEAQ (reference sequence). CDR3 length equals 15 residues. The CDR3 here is CASSPASGGAYEQYF. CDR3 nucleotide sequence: TGTGCCAGCAGCCCAGCTAGCGGAGGGGCCTACGAGCAGTACTTC.

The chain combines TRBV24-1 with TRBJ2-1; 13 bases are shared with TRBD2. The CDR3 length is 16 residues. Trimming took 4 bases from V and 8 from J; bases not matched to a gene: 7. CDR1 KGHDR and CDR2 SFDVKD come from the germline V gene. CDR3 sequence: CATSDPGLAGNDEQFF. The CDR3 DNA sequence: TGTGCCACCAGTGACCCGGGACTAGCGGGAAACGATGAGCAGTTCTTC.

CDR3 nucleotides: TGTGCCAGCAGAGGACAGGGCATTTATGGCTACACCTTC. Encoded protein: CASRGQGIYGYTF. V is TRBV2 and J is TRBJ1-2, with 8 positions matching TRBD1. The CDR3 totals 13 residues. Germline V gene sequence: CDR1 SNHLY, CDR2 FYNNEI. The trim removed 6 bases at V and 5 bases at J, leaving 5 bases unmatched.

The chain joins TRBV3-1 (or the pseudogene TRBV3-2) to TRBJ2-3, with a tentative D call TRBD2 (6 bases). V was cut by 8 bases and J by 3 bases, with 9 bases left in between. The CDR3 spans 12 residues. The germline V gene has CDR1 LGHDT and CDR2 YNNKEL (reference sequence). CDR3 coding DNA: TGTGCCAGCGGGGAGGATACAGATACGCAGTATTTT. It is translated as CASGEDTDTQYF.

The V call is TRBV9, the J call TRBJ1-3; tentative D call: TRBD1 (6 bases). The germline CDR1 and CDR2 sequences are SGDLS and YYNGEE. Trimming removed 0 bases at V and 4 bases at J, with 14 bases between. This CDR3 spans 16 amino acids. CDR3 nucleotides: TGTGCCAGCAGCGTAGCTCAATGGGGGGCCGGAAACACCATATATTTT. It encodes CASSVAQWGAGNTIYF.

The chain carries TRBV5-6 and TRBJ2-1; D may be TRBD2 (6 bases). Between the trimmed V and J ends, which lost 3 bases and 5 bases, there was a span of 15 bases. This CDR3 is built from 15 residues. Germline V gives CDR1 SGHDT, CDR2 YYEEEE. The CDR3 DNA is TGTGCCAGCAGCTGGGGCGGGACGAAAAACAATGAGCAGTTCTTC. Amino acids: CASSWGGTKNNEQFF.